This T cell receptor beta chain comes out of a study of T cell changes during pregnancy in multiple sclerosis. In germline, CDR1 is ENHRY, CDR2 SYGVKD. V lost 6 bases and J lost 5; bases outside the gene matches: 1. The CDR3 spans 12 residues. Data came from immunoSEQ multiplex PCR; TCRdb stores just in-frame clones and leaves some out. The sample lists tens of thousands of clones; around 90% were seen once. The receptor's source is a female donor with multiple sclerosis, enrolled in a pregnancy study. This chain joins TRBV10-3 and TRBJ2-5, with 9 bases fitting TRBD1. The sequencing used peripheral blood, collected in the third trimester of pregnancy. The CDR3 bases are TGTGCCATCAGGGGGACAGGGGAGACCCAGTACTTC. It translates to CAIRGTGETQYF.